This T cell receptor beta chain was sequenced for a study of T-cell memory formation after mild COVID-19. The study's findings and limits: Pre-infection memory showed some responding clones, and this suggested that cross-reactive memory joined.

Using its own MiXCR run on the 5' RACE reads, TCRdb lists one record per CDR3 protein. This table holds about 450,000 distinct CDR3 sequences, about a quarter found once. This CDR3 has 13 amino acids. Germline assignment: CDR1 SGHRS and CDR2 YFSETQ. V shed 5 bases and J shed 5 bases, with 11 bases lying between them. To note about this clonotype: Its matching antigen is unknown.

The TCR comes from an adult woman who had mild COVID-19 (a few samples of this study predate the infection). Cell type and time point are not known. J is TRBJ2-1 and V is TRBV5-1, with a possible D match to TRBD2 (5 bases). The sequenced material came from PBMCs or a T cell subset sorted from them (not recorded which). CDR3 protein: CASREGSDNEQFF. The CDR3 bases are TGCGCCAGCAGAGAGGGATCGGACAATGAGCAGTTCTTC.